The 27 T cell receptor beta chains listed next were all sequenced from one sample in a study of radiotherapy plus CTLA-4 blockade in lung cancer (dated by TCRdb to the late 2010s). Libraries were built with the immunoSEQ multiplex PCR assay. TCRdb mirrors the immuneACCESS table, restricted to in-frame sequences. Some clones are absent from its copies; in checked studies, under half trace to an unresolved V gene, and the reason for the others is unknown. In this sample the table shows roughly 120,000 clones, 78% of which occur a single time. Roughly 5.3% of the sample comes from the top ten. The sequences come from peripheral blood, collected from a patient treated with radiotherapy plus ipilimumab. The receptor source for this set is a human donor with non-small cell lung cancer who had a partial response to radiotherapy plus ipilimumab.

This clone was observed a few times. The V call is TRBV11-2, the J call TRBJ1-3; D call uncertain. CDR1 is SGHAT and CDR2 is FQNNGV in the germline V gene. The CDR3 runs 16 residues. The V end lost 1 base, the J end lost 9 bases, and 19 bases lay between the germline ends. The CDR3 DNA follows: TGTGCCAGCAGCTTAGGAGGTGTCGCCTTGTTCGGCACCATATATTTT. Its protein is CASSLGGVALFGTIYF. Drawing the rest from reference TRBV11-2 and TRBJ1-3, the complete variable domain is EAGVAQSPRYKIIEKRQSVAFWCNPISGHATLYWYQQILGQGPKLLIQFQNNGVVDDSQLPKDRFSAERLKGVDSTLKIQPAKLEDSAVYLCASSLGGVALFGTIYFGEGSWLTVV.

This clone was recorded a few times. This chain uses TRBV11-2 with TRBJ1-1, with D maybe TRBD1 (6 bases). Germline CDR1 reads SGHAT; CDR2 reads FQNNGV. The CDR3 runs 15 residues. Between the trimmed V and J ends, which lost 1 base and 3 bases, there was a span of 12 bases. The CDR3 DNA reads as TGTGCCAGCAGCTTAGCTCGGGGGGCTCACACTGAAGCTTTCTTT. This encodes CASSLARGAHTEAFF.

V usage is TRBV6-1 and J usage is TRBJ1-5; TRBD1 aligns across 7 bases. Trimming at V came to 8 bases and at J to 4 bases, leaving 2 bases not matched to a gene. CDR3 length: 12 residues. CDR1 is MNHNS and CDR2 is SASEGT in the germline V gene. CDR3 bases: TGTGCCAGCCACAGGGGAAATCAGCCCCAGCATTTT. Translated: CASHRGNQPQHF.

V gene TRBV6-6 combines with J gene TRBJ1-6; TRBD1 aligns across 8 bases. Losses at the gene ends were 5 bases for V and 6 bases for J; bases not matched to a gene: 6. The germline gives CDR1 MNHNY, CDR2 SVGAGI (reference sequence). This CDR3 spans 15 amino acids. The CDR3 DNA reads as TGTGCCAGCAGTGATCTACAGGGGGGTAATTCACCCCTCCACTTT. Encoded protein: CASSDLQGGNSPLHF.

This chain connects TRBV4-1 to TRBJ2-2; maybe TRBD1 (5 bases). V was clipped by 1 base and J by 6 bases, with 9 bases between them. The CDR3 consists of 14 residues. CDR1 and CDR2 from the germline V gene are MGHRA and YSYEKL. For the CDR3, the DNA is TGCGCCAGCAGCCAAGGGGGCAATCCCGGGGAGCTGTTTTTT. Protein: CASSQGGNPGELFF.

The rearrangement joins TRBV28 to TRBJ2-3; 10 positions match TRBD2. CDR1 and CDR2 from the germline V gene are MDHEN and SYDVKM. This CDR3 spans 17 amino acids. V was clipped by 2 bases and J by 4 bases; unmatched bases: 9. CDR3 coding DNA: TGTGCCAGCAGTTTAGATCCCCTAGCGGGAGAAGCAGATACGCAGTATTTT. Protein: CASSLDPLAGEADTQYF.

The rearrangement joins TRBV7-9 to TRBJ1-4, with D tentatively TRBD1 (5 bases). CDR3 length: 14 amino acids. Germline assignment: CDR1 SEHNR and CDR2 FQNEAQ (reference sequence). Trimming shortened V by 5 bases and J by 0 bases, and 7 bases separated the two germline ends. CDR3 DNA: TGTGCCAGCAGCCACAGGACAACTAATGAAAAACTGTTTTTT. It is translated as CASSHRTTNEKLFF.

The chain has TRBV4-2 and TRBJ1-1; D is ambiguous. This CDR3 spans 17 amino acids. Germline values: CDR1 LGHNA, CDR2 YNFKEQ. V was shortened by 0 bases and J by 0 bases, with 14 bases between the two germline ends. CDR3 residues: CASSQDSAFEMNTEAFF. CDR3 DNA: TGTGCCAGCAGCCAAGATAGCGCCTTTGAAATGAACACTGAAGCTTTCTTT.

This clone came up a few times. The genes are TRBV6-4 and TRBJ2-2; perhaps TRBD2 as D (5 bases). The CDR3 loop spans 14 amino acids. CDR1 is MRHNA, CDR2 SNTAGT, per germline. V was clipped by 3 bases and J by 7 bases, with 12 bases between them. The CDR3 here is CASSETAAGGELFF. The CDR3 DNA is TGTGCCAGCAGTGAAACAGCGGCGGGCGGGGAGCTGTTTTTT.

The CDR3 DNA reads as TGCGCCAGCAGCTCCGGGACAACTCCGACGGAGACCCAGTACTTC. Its protein product is CASSSGTTPTETQYF. The chain is built from TRBV5-1 and TRBJ2-5; tentatively, D is TRBD1 (6 bases). Germline loops: CDR1 SGHRS, CDR2 YFSETQ. This CDR3 is built from 15 residues. V was trimmed by 3 bases and J by 5 bases, leaving 17 bases between them.

V usage is TRBV15 and J usage is TRBJ2-5, with D perhaps TRBD2 (5 bases). The CDR3 is 15 residues long. Germline assignment: CDR1 LNHNV and CDR2 YYDKDF (reference sequence). V was trimmed by 1 base and J by 1 base, leaving 10 bases between them. In DNA, the CDR3 is TGTGCCACCAGCAGAGGAGAGGGTCCCCAAGAGACCCAGTACTTC. Residues: CATSRGEGPQETQYF.

The rearrangement joins TRBV19 to TRBJ1-5; no definite D call. This CDR3 is built from 14 residues. Germline assignment: CDR1 LNHDA and CDR2 SQIVND (reference sequence). The V gene lost 7 bases and the J gene lost 2 bases, with 12 bases spanning the gap. The CDR3 DNA sequence: TGTGCCAGTAAGATCATGAGTGGCAATCAGCCCCAGCATTTT. Translating it yields CASKIMSGNQPQHF.

The V call is TRBV7-9, the J call TRBJ2-2, with 8 nucleotides matching TRBD2. Germline CDR1 reads SEHNR; CDR2 reads FQNEAQ (reference sequence). The CDR3 consists of 13 residues. The CDR3 sequence is CASGGDGTGELFF. The CDR3 bases are TGTGCTTCCGGGGGGGACGGCACCGGGGAGCTGTTTTTT.

The genes are TRBV16 and TRBJ2-2; D gene ambiguous. Per germline, CDR1 KGHSY and CDR2 FQNENV. CDR3 size: 12 residues. Trimming took 2 bases from V and 7 from J, leaving 5 bases between them. CDR3 in DNA: TGTGCCAGCAGCCAAGTCGTCGGGGAGCTGTTTTTT. Amino acid sequence: CASSQVVGELFF.

The rearrangement links TRBV19 to TRBJ2-3, with 8 bases matching TRBD1. CDR1 LNHDA and CDR2 SQIVND come from the germline V gene (reference sequence). The ends lost 5 bases at V and 5 bases at J; junction bases unmatched: 6. The length of the CDR3 is 14 residues. The CDR3 coding sequence is TGTGCCAGTAGTTTTGGACAGGGACAAGATACGCAGTATTTT. This encodes CASSFGQGQDTQYF.

This rearrangement joins TRBV9 to TRBJ1-4; the D gene is possibly TRBD1 (6 bases). V lost 1 base and J lost 3, with 10 bases in between. The germline gives CDR1 SGDLS, CDR2 YYNGEE. The CDR3 is 15 residues long. The CDR3, as DNA: TGTGCCAGCAGCGTAAAACAGGGTTCTAATGAAAAACTGTTTTTT. The encoded protein is CASSVKQGSNEKLFF.

The V and J genes are TRBV11-2 and TRBJ2-7, with 7 bases fitting TRBD2. The CDR3 covers 14 residues. Trimming cost V 2 bases and J 4 bases; bases outside gene matches: 5. Germline CDR1 reads SGHAT; CDR2 reads FQNNGV. The DNA for the CDR3 is TGTGCCAGCAGCTTATCGGGCGGGAGTTACGAGCAGTACTTC. It translates to CASSLSGGSYEQYF.

V and J are TRBV6-6 and TRBJ2-1; D not resolved. The germline V and J ends were trimmed by 0 bases and 7 bases, with 10 bases remaining between them. The CDR3 totals 14 residues. Germline loops: CDR1 MNHNY, CDR2 SVGAGI (reference sequence). Here the CDR3 DNA reads TGTGCCAGCAGTTACTCGAGTTTTTCAAATGAGCAGTTCTTC. It codes for CASSYSSFSNEQFF.

This clone was detected a few times. This chain connects TRBV13 to TRBJ2-1, with unresolved D. CDR3 length: 13 amino acids. The V gene lost 1 base and the J gene lost 4 bases, with 5 bases spanning the gap. Germline assignment: CDR1 PRHDT and CDR2 FYEKMQ (reference sequence). CDR3: CASSLELYNEQFF. The DNA of the CDR3 is TGTGCCAGCAGCTTAGAACTTTACAATGAGCAGTTCTTC.

In this sample, this clone turned up a few times. V gene TRBV7-8 combines with J gene TRBJ2-5; 7 bases match TRBD1. CDR1 is SGHVS and CDR2 is FQNEAQ in the germline V gene. J lost 1 base, V lost 5 bases, and 4 bases had no gene match. The CDR3 runs 14 residues. CDR3 in DNA: TGTGCCAGCAGCGGTCAGGGGGTCCAAGAGACCCAGTACTTC. Translated, it gives CASSGQGVQETQYF.

This clone has a handful of counts. CDR3 DNA sequence: TGCGCCAGCAGCGATCGACAGTATGAGGGCTACACCTTC. It translates to CASSDRQYEGYTF. The chain joins TRBV10-1 to TRBJ1-2; tentatively, D is TRBD1 (5 bases). This CDR3 is 13 amino acids long. Between the trimmed V and J ends, which lost 6 bases and 8 bases, there was a span of 16 bases. Per germline, CDR1 WNHNN and CDR2 SYGVQD (reference sequence).

This chain links TRBV27 with TRBJ2-7, with D possibly being TRBD1 (7 bases). The CDR3 is made up of 16 amino acids. Trimming cost V 3 bases and J 6 bases, with 21 bases left between them. Germline CDR1 reads MNHEY; CDR2 reads SMNVEV (reference sequence). The CDR3 protein is CASSFRGDTRGGEQYF. For the CDR3, the DNA is TGTGCCAGCAGTTTCAGGGGGGACACCCGTGGCGGCGAGCAGTACTTC.

The chain links TRBV5-4 to TRBJ2-1, with 12 bases lining up with TRBD2. J was trimmed by 10 bases and V by 4 bases; bases with no gene match: 12. Germline V gives CDR1 SGHNT, CDR2 YYREEE (reference sequence). The CDR3 has 16 amino acids. The CDR3 sequence is CASSPGGLAGGFEQFF. As DNA, the CDR3 is TGTGCCAGCAGCCCCGGCGGGCTAGCGGGAGGGTTCGAGCAGTTCTTC.

J is TRBJ1-1 and V is TRBV6-1; 9 bases fit TRBD1. Trimming cost V 6 bases and J 3 bases; bases outside gene matches: 2. From germline, CDR1 is MNHNS and CDR2 SASEGT. The CDR3 runs 13 residues. This CDR3 reads CASRRQGDTEAFF. As DNA, the CDR3 is TGTGCCAGCAGGAGACAGGGGGACACTGAAGCTTTCTTT.

The chain uses TRBV6-5 and TRBJ2-7; 10 bases match TRBD2. This CDR3 spans 14 amino acids. Germline-derived CDR1 and CDR2 are MNHEY and SVGAGI. The junction had 8 bases not matched to a gene; V was cut back by 6 bases and J by 6 bases. CDR3 residues: CASSPQREGVEQYF. DNA of the CDR3: TGTGCCAGCAGCCCTCAGCGGGAGGGCGTCGAGCAGTACTTC.

This clone occurred once. V usage is TRBV7-9 and J usage is TRBJ2-1; 12 bases are a match to TRBD2. Germline-derived CDR1 and CDR2 are SEHNR and FQNEAQ (reference sequence). Trimming at V came to 5 bases and at J to 1 base, leaving 6 bases not matched to a gene. The CDR3 totals 17 residues. The chain's CDR3 is CASSPILAGGSYNEQFF. Here the CDR3 DNA reads TGTGCCAGCAGCCCGATACTAGCGGGAGGATCCTACAATGAGCAGTTCTTC.

V gene TRBV6-5 combines with J gene TRBJ2-1; tentative D call: TRBD2 (6 bases). With 5 bases removed from V and 3 bases from J, the gap between germline ends came to 8 bases. Per germline, CDR1 MNHEY and CDR2 SVGAGI. The CDR3 spans 13 residues. The CDR3 bases are TGTGCCAGCAGTGTGGAGGGCTACAATGAGCAGTTCTTC. Its translation: CASSVEGYNEQFF.